This T cell receptor (beta chain) was found in a study of blood T cell repertoires in COVID-19. Only in-frame clones appear in the TCRdb table, and some are missing; sequencing was by immunoSEQ multiplex PCR. The table includes hundreds of thousands of clones, approximately 88% detected once. The CDR3 is made up of 15 amino acids. The V and J ends lost 1 base and 4 bases, in that order; junction bases with no gene match: 6. Germline assignment: CDR1 SGHRS and CDR2 YFSETQ. Participants were aged about 18 to 100 years from more than 20 US areas. Cohort 3 recovery required two negative PCRs, clearance, or symptom resolution.

This receptor was obtained from a woman aged 25-40 years who had recovered from COVID-19. The chain uses TRBV5-1 and TRBJ2-5, with 8 bases identical to TRBD2. Sequences were obtained from PBMCs or T cells enriched from blood (not recorded which). CDR3 residues: CASSLPAGVLETQYF. CDR3 nucleotides: TGCGCCAGCAGCTTGCCAGCGGGAGTTTTAGAGACCCAGTACTTC.